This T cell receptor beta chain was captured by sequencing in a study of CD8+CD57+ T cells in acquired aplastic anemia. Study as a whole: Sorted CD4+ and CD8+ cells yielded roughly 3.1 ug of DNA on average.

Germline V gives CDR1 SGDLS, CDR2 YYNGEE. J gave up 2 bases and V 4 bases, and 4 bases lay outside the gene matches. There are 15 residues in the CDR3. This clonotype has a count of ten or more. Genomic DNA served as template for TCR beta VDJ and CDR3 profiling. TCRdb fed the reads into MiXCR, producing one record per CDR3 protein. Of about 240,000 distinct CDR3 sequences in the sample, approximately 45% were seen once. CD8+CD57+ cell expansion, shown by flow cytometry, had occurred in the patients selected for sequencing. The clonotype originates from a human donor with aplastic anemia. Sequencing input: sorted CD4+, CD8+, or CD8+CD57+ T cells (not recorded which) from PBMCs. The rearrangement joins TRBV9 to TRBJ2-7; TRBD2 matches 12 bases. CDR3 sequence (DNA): TGTGCCAGCAGCCCCCGACTAGCGGGAGCCTACGAGCAGTACTTC. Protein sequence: CASSPRLAGAYEQYF.